These 3 T cell receptor beta chains share one sample of origin, sequenced in a study of blood T cells in healthy people across ages. A J-beta primer mix and a sample-barcoded 5' primer were used in a second PCR of about 7 to 12 cycles. Each CDR3 protein gets one entry after TCRdb re-called the 5' RACE reads with MiXCR. The sample contains some 560,000 distinct CDR3 sequences, approximately 26% of which appear only once. These same records also appear under a second study, on T cells of mothers and their children.

The source material was blood. Receptors were obtained from a boy aged 2 to 9 in good health.

The table lists this clonotype with a few counts. J is TRBJ2-7 and V is TRBV7-8, with 7 bases fitting TRBD2. The CDR3 loop spans 21 amino acids. The V and J ends lost 0 bases and 3 bases, in that order; junction bases with no gene match: 23. Germline values: CDR1 SGHVS, CDR2 FQNEAQ. The chain's CDR3 is CASSLAGWWGEGVQGVYEQYF. In DNA form, the CDR3 reads TGTGCCAGCAGCTTAGCCGGATGGTGGGGGGAGGGCGTACAAGGGGTCTACGAGCAGTACTTC.

This clonotype was counted at least ten times. J is TRBJ2-5 and V is TRBV12-3 or TRBV12-4; TRBD1 is a possible D gene (6 bases). The V end lost 3 bases, the J end lost 1 base, and 9 bases lay between the germline ends. CDR3 length: 14 residues. CDR3 region: CASSFAGAQETQYF. The CDR3 DNA follows: TGTGCCAGCAGTTTCGCAGGGGCCCAAGAGACCCAGTACTTC.

There are a few counts of this clonotype. The chain employs TRBV20-1 and TRBJ2-7, with D perhaps TRBD1 or TRBD2 (5 bases each). Between the trimmed V and J ends, which lost 6 bases and 2 bases, there was a span of 8 bases. Germline CDR1 DFQATT, CDR2 SNEGSKA (reference sequence). This CDR3 comprises 11 residues. The CDR3 coding sequence is TGCAGTGCCAGGGACGCCTACGAGCAGTACTTC. It codes for CSARDAYEQYF.